Listed below are T cell receptor beta chains from one sample, sequenced in a study of blood T cell repertoires in COVID-19. TCRdb's copy holds only in-frame clones and misses some; the assay was immunoSEQ multiplex PCR. The data show about 200,000 clones, with roughly nine tenths seen just once and approximately 1.2% held by the top ten. Sequenced: peripheral blood. Receptors were obtained from a man aged 25 to 40 with acute or convalescent COVID-19. CDR3s include the opening cysteine and the closing phenylalanine or tryptophan. Each record gives: V gene, CDR3 protein.

>TRBV14
CASSQDTGYNSPLHF
>TRBV11-2
CASSLGGSTGSDTQYF
>TRBV5-4
CASSLEGLAGLDTQYF
>TRBV7-6
CASSFLAGGTQYF
>TRBV5-6
CASSLVGAYYEQYF
>TRBV2
CASSEGRGETQYF
>TRBV3-1/TRBV3-2
CASSPTGLTYEQYF
>TRBV28
CASSGGGPRRNQPQHF
>TRBV12-5
CASGSQGNIQYF
>TRBV30
CAWSRSPKLHF
>TRBV12-3/TRBV12-4
CASSPQGGYGYTF
>TRBV28
CASSLAVSYNEQFF
>TRBV6-5
CASGQGRNTEAFF
>TRBV14
CASSQERGQPQHF
>TRBV30
CAWSYDRGREGYTF
>TRBV28
CASIKTGTSNQPQHF
>TRBV29-1
CSVGKDRWGETQYF
>TRBV4-1
CASSLGRGSVYEQYF
>TRBV7-9
CASNLGTARTNEQFF
>TRBV6-6
CACTYRDRPYEQYF
>TRBV6-5
CASIAIGLAGTEQYF
>TRBV18
CASSPQGNTKETQYF
>TRBV28
CASSLFLGTGRYEQYF
>TRBV4-2
CASQSGNIQYF
>TRBV2
CASSYVEGYEQYF
>TRBV6-1
CASRTGTTLKYF
>TRBV29-1
CSVAGTGATYEQYF
>TRBV28
CASSPRMEAKNIQYF
>TRBV28
CASSSPRAGGNHEQYF
>TRBV6-6
CASSSESETLLKLFF
>TRBV21-1
CASSTGGMIGEQFF
>TRBV14
CASSRKQGWYEEYTEAFF
>TRBV6-2/TRBV6-3
CASSTPVTQYF
>TRBV6-4
CASSDSAGGQPQHF
>TRBV3-1/TRBV3-2
CASSQDNPGLTYNEQFF
>TRBV2
CASRVDSIVGYTF
>TRBV4-1
CASSQHAQGGENGYTF
>TRBV28
CASTLSPGTNPRGYTF
>TRBV28
CASSLFQGKKGGYTF
>TRBV28
CASFRRGGTDTQYF
>TRBV5-1
CASSSLGGDYNEQFF
>TRBV30
CAWSHASGGSTDTQYF
>TRBV11-2
CASSRDRGRGYTF
>TRBV3-1/TRBV3-2
CASSQELAANANYGYTF